These 23 T cell receptor beta chains were all obtained from the same sample, sequenced in a study of shared clonotypes between healthy human individuals. Sequencing used immunoSEQ multiplex PCR; TCRdb keeps in-frame clones, though not all of them. The sample holds over 2 million clones, 80% to 95% seen once. Sequencing was performed on naive CD4+ T cells from PBMCs. The sample's subset: CD45RA+ positively selected. All receptors come from a man aged 18 to 30 in good health. Some clones in this sample may be carry-over from other donors' samples.

V gene TRBV7-2 combines with J gene TRBJ1-3; D is possibly TRBD1 (5 bases). The V end lost 2 bases, the J end lost 4 bases, and 15 bases lay between the germline ends. The CDR3 extends over 16 amino acids. Germline lookup yields CDR1 SGHTA and CDR2 FQGNSA. The CDR3 region has the DNA TGTGCCAGCAGCTTAAGTAGTGGGGGGGTAGGAAACACCATATATTTT. Encoded protein: CASSLSSGGVGNTIYF.

The chain combines TRBV4-3 with TRBJ2-7, with TRBD2 as a possible D gene (5 bases). The CDR3 sequence is 17 residues long. In germline, CDR1 is LGHNA, CDR2 YSLEER. The germline V and J ends were trimmed by 1 base and 2 bases, with 18 bases remaining between them. The CDR3 DNA sequence: TGCGCCAGCAGCCAAGTTTTCACCCTAGCCGACGCCTACGAGCAGTACTTC. As protein: CASSQVFTLADAYEQYF.

V gene TRBV19 combines with J gene TRBJ2-7; no clear D. The CDR3 is made up of 14 amino acids. Germline assignment: CDR1 LNHDA and CDR2 SQIVND (reference sequence). Trimming removed 6 bases from V and 4 bases from J, with 16 bases in between. The CDR3 DNA is TGTGCCAGTAGCAAAACAATGGGCCGGTACGAGCAGTACTTC. Translation gives CASSKTMGRYEQYF.

This chain joins TRBV30 and TRBJ2-1; 8 positions agree with TRBD2. This CDR3 region has 16 residues. J was trimmed by 2 bases and V by 3 bases; bases with no gene match: 9. Per the germline V gene, CDR1 is GTSNPN and CDR2 is SVGIG (reference sequence). Written as DNA, the CDR3 is TGTGCCTGGAGGGCCATCAGCGGGAGACCCTACAATGAGCAGTTCTTC. This translates into CAWRAISGRPYNEQFF.

This clone turned up a few times. The CDR3 region is CASSTGGSITEAFF. The CDR3 coding sequence is TGTGCCAGCAGTACTGGGGGGTCTATCACTGAAGCTTTCTTT. The chain uses TRBV2 and TRBJ1-1; tentative D call: TRBD1 (5 bases). Trimming took off 5 bases at V and 4 bases at J, with 14 bases between the two ends. This CDR3 has 14 residues. CDR1 SNHLY and CDR2 FYNNEI come from the germline V gene.

The CDR3 reads CASSEGLWGEKLFF. In DNA, the CDR3 is TGTGCCAGCAGTGAAGGTTTATGGGGGGAAAAACTGTTTTTT. The chain employs TRBV2 and TRBJ1-4; possible D gene TRBD1, 5 bases. The length of the CDR3 is 14 residues. Germline values: CDR1 SNHLY, CDR2 FYNNEI. V dropped 1 base and J dropped 8 bases, with 11 bases sitting between them. The entire variable domain, with the rest obtained from reference TRBV2 and TRBJ1-4, is as follows: EPEVTQTPSHQVTQMGQEVILRCVPISNHLYFYWYRQILGQKVEFLVSFYNNEISEKSEIFDDQFSVERPDGSNFTLKIRSTKLEDSAMYFCASSEGLWGEKLFFGSGTQLSVL.

The gene calls are TRBV15 and TRBJ2-7, with D perhaps TRBD2 (5 bases). This CDR3 has 14 amino acids. Germline V gene lookup returns CDR1 LNHNV and CDR2 YYDKDF (reference sequence). V gave up 5 bases and J gave up 2 bases, with 13 bases separating them. CDR3 sequence: CATSPQRETYEQYF. CDR3 nucleotide sequence: TGTGCCACCAGCCCTCAGAGGGAAACCTACGAGCAGTACTTC.

In this sample, this clone turned up a few times. V and J are TRBV28 and TRBJ1-2; no clear D gene. The CDR3 covers 13 residues. V was cut by 10 bases and J by 0 bases, with 12 bases left in between. The V gene's germline CDR1 is MDHEN and CDR2 SYDVKM. CDR3 residues: CATLTGTNYGYTF. The CDR3, as DNA: TGTGCCACCTTGACGGGGACTAACTATGGCTACACCTTC.

For the CDR3, the DNA is TGTGCCAGCAGTACTTCAGCGGGACCCTACGAGCAGTACTTC. Translated: CASSTSAGPYEQYF. This chain links TRBV28 with TRBJ2-7; 7 bases line up with TRBD2. Germline V gene sequence: CDR1 MDHEN, CDR2 SYDVKM. CDR3 size: 14 residues. The V and J ends lost 5 bases and 2 bases, in that order; junction bases with no gene match: 6.

Points on this clone: At one end, the junction sequence differs from germline, possibly due to a read error. The chain employs TRBV5-1 and TRBJ2-2; 10 bases align to TRBD1. The CDR3 loop spans 17 amino acids. The germline V gene has CDR1 SGHRS and CDR2 YFSETQ. Here the CDR3 DNA reads TGCGCCAGCAGCTCTAACCCGGGACAGGGGAACGCCGGGGAGCTGTTTTTT. It encodes CASSSNPGQGNAGELFF.

This chain joins TRBV18 and TRBJ2-5, with D unresolved. The germline CDR1 and CDR2 sequences are KGHSH and LQKENI. The V end lost 6 bases, the J end lost 5 bases, and 19 bases lay between the germline ends. This CDR3 contains 15 residues. The DNA of the CDR3 is TGTGCCAGCTCCCCAACCGGTACCGCCAGGGAGACCCAGTACTTC. This translates into CASSPTGTARETQYF.

The chain links TRBV9 to TRBJ2-7; tentatively, D is TRBD2 (6 bases). CDR3 length equals 15 residues. Trimming took 1 base from V and 6 from J, leaving 17 bases between them. The germline V gene encodes CDR1 SGDLS and CDR2 YYNGEE. The CDR3 DNA reads as TGTGCCAGCAGCGTATTCCCCACGGGAGACGGCGAGCAGTACTTC. Translating gives CASSVFPTGDGEQYF.

In its sample, this clone was seen a few times. The J gene is TRBJ1-1, the V gene TRBV7-9; D not certain. CDR3 length equals 14 residues. Trimming pared 1 base from V and 1 base from J, leaving 7 bases between. The germline V gene has CDR1 SEHNR and CDR2 FQNEAQ (reference sequence). The CDR3 DNA reads TGTGCCAGCAGCTTAGTCTGGAAGAACACTGAAGCTTTCTTT. This gives the protein CASSLVWKNTEAFF.

The rearrangement uses TRBV4-2 and TRBJ2-2, with D possibly being TRBD2 (6 bases). Germline-derived CDR1 and CDR2 are LGHNA and YNFKEQ. This CDR3 is 14 amino acids long. The germline V and J ends were trimmed by 5 bases and 3 bases, with 10 bases remaining between them. In DNA form, the CDR3 reads TGTGCCAGCAGCAGCCAGCGGGACACCGGGGAGCTGTTTTTT. Protein: CASSSQRDTGELFF.

CDR3 bases: TGCGCCAGCAGCTTGGCGGGACACATCACTGAAGCTTTCTTT. This translates into CASSLAGHITEAFF. This chain links TRBV5-1 with TRBJ1-1; D perhaps matches TRBD1 (6 bases). The CDR3 has 14 residues. In germline, CDR1 is SGHRS, CDR2 YFSETQ. The V end lost 0 bases, the J end lost 4 bases, and 10 bases lay between the germline ends.

Concerning this clone itself: The identical CDR3 is also encoded by other nucleotide sequences in the sample. This chain joins TRBV28 and TRBJ2-7, with D possibly TRBD2 on 6 matching bases. Deletions cut 2 bases from V and 7 bases from J, with 6 bases between. CDR1 MDHEN and CDR2 SYDVKM come from the germline V gene. CDR3 length equals 11 residues. The CDR3 DNA reads as TGTGCCAGCAGTTTAGGAGGGGAGCAGTACTTC. Translation: CASSLGGEQYF.

The chain uses TRBV4-1 and TRBJ2-1, with 7 bases fitting TRBD2. Germline assignment: CDR1 MGHRA and CDR2 YSYEKL. The CDR3 totals 17 residues. V gave up 3 bases and J gave up 5 bases; unmatched junction bases: 13. CDR3 loop: CASSQARGGRFDNEQFF. The CDR3 DNA reads as TGCGCCAGCAGCCAGGCGCGGGGAGGGAGATTCGACAATGAGCAGTTCTTC.

The chain couples TRBV7-2 to TRBJ2-7; no definite D call. Germline loops: CDR1 SGHTA, CDR2 FQGNSA. V shed 2 bases and J shed 2 bases, with 7 bases lying between them. The CDR3 is 13 residues long. CDR3 DNA: TGTGCCAGCAGCTTAAGGATAACCTACGAGCAGTACTTC. Amino acid sequence: CASSLRITYEQYF.

The rearrangement links TRBV6-1 to TRBJ2-7; D unresolved. The V gene's germline CDR1 is MNHNS and CDR2 SASEGT. V lost 7 bases, J lost 6 bases, and 22 bases lay in between. The CDR3 has 15 amino acids. CDR3: CASIIPTDRLREQYF. The CDR3 coding sequence is TGTGCCAGCATAATCCCGACGGATAGGCTGCGCGAGCAGTACTTC.

This chain connects TRBV5-5 to TRBJ2-7; D is undetermined. V shed 1 base and J shed 6 bases, with 8 bases lying between them. This CDR3 is built from 12 residues. Germline CDR1 and CDR2: SGHKS and YYEKEE (reference sequence). The CDR3 sequence: CASSLKGIEQYF. CDR3 in DNA: TGTGCCAGCAGCTTGAAGGGAATCGAGCAGTACTTC.

The J gene is TRBJ2-7, the V gene TRBV5-1, with 7 nucleotides matching TRBD1. Per germline, CDR1 SGHRS and CDR2 YFSETQ. J gave up 3 bases and V 4 bases, and 13 bases lay outside the gene matches. This CDR3 is 16 amino acids long. The CDR3: CASSRIVGTAIYEQYF. The CDR3 DNA sequence: TGCGCCAGCAGCCGAATAGTTGGGACAGCCATCTACGAGCAGTACTTC.

This chain links TRBV7-3 with TRBJ2-3; TRBD1 or TRBD2 may be the D gene (5 bases each). Germline V gene sequence: CDR1 SGHTA, CDR2 FQGTGA. Trimming cost V 1 base and J 2 bases, with 10 bases left between them. The CDR3 spans 15 residues. DNA for the CDR3: TGTGCCAGCAGCTTAAGAGGGGTGCACACAGATACGCAGTATTTT. Residues: CASSLRGVHTDTQYF.

The gene calls are TRBV4-3 and TRBJ2-6; no definite D call. The V end lost 4 bases, the J end lost 0 bases, and 7 bases lay between the germline ends. Germline lookup yields CDR1 LGHNA and CDR2 YSLEER. The CDR3 length is 15 residues. CDR3 sequence (DNA): TGCGCCAGCAGCCCCCGGTACTCTGGGGCCAACGTCCTGACTTTC. Its protein product is CASSPRYSGANVLTF.